This T cell receptor (beta chain) was retrieved from a study of cytotoxic CD8 clonotypes in ibrutinib-treated CLL. Study as a whole: Response material was collected after a median 12 months of treatment, range 6 to 36.

Sequencing was performed with immunoSEQ multiplex PCR; in TCRdb, only in-frame clones are kept and a portion is missing. The sample includes approximately 70,000 clones, approximately 90% of them seen just once. Germline-derived CDR1 and CDR2 are ENHRY and SYGVKD. V dropped 7 bases and J dropped 5; count of bases not matched to a gene: 5. The CDR3 is 14 amino acids. This sequence was found in a human donor with chronic lymphocytic leukemia. The input for sequencing was PBMCs, taken after 12 months of ibrutinib treatment. The chain is built from TRBV10-3 and TRBJ2-1, with 10 bases fitting TRBD2. For the CDR3, the DNA is TGTGCCATCACCGGACTAGCGGACCACAATGAGCAGTTCTTC. Translated: CAITGLADHNEQFF.